These 4 T cell receptor beta chains were all obtained from the same sample, sequenced in a study of response to subunit inactivated influenza vaccine. TCRdb re-derived calls from the RT-PCR reads in MiXCR, one entry per CDR3 protein. The sample records more than 450,000 distinct CDR3 sequences, less than 10% being singletons. This specimen was PBMCs from blood, taken approximately 25 months after vaccination. The receptors here all came from a man between 45 and 75 years old who received an inactivated influenza vaccine.

This clonotype was counted a few times. The chain has TRBV2 and TRBJ2-3, with D unclear. Germline V lookup: CDR1 SNHLY, CDR2 FYNNEI. There are 13 residues in the CDR3. The germline V and J ends were trimmed by 8 bases and 3 bases, with 12 bases remaining between them. The CDR3 nucleotides are TGTGCCAGCGTACCCCGAGAAACAGATACGCAGTATTTT. Translation: CASVPRETDTQYF.

This clonotype was detected only a few times. The chain links TRBV12-3 or TRBV12-4 to TRBJ1-5, with a possible D match to TRBD1 (6 bases). The CDR3 spans 14 residues. The V end was cut by 6 bases, the J end by 2 bases, with 11 bases between. As DNA, the CDR3 is TGTGCCAGCAGACCGGGGGGGCGCAATCAGCCCCAGCATTTT. This sequence encodes CASRPGGRNQPQHF.

The rearrangement joins TRBV5-4 to TRBJ1-2, with a weak D call TRBD1 (6 bases). This CDR3 region has 14 residues. CDR1 is SGHNT, CDR2 YYREEE, per germline (reference sequence). Trimming pared 1 base from V and 4 bases from J, leaving 11 bases between. The CDR3 reads CASSLPRGAYGYTF. Written as DNA, the CDR3 is TGTGCCAGCAGCTTGCCCAGGGGCGCCTATGGCTACACCTTC.

This clonotype was seen repeatedly, ten times or more. The chain combines TRBV2 with TRBJ2-7; D gene ambiguous. Deletions cut 6 bases from V and 3 bases from J, with 12 bases between. Germline CDR1 reads SNHLY; CDR2 reads FYNNEI. The CDR3 spans 13 residues. For the CDR3, the DNA is TGTGCCAGCAGAGGGATAGAAGTCTACGAGCAGTACTTC. It translates to CASRGIEVYEQYF.